Each of the 15 T cell receptor beta chains below was sequenced from the same sample in a study of OX40 agonist ivuxolimab in advanced cancers. Some clones are missing from TCRdb's copy, which holds only in-frame ones; the method was immunoSEQ multiplex PCR. Of 70,000 to 80,000 clones listed, over 85% are singletons. Sequences were derived from CD4+ or CD8+ T cells sorted from blood, sampled in a trial of the OX40 agonist ivuxolimab. These receptors were obtained from an adult with an advanced solid tumor such as melanoma, head and neck, liver or kidney cancer.

This chain links TRBV27 with TRBJ2-3, with TRBD2 identical over 8 bases. Germline V gene data show CDR1 as MNHEY and CDR2 as SMNVEV (reference sequence). The CDR3 runs to 16 residues. The V and J ends lost 5 bases and 3 bases, in that order; junction bases with no gene match: 10. The CDR3 coding sequence is TGTGCCAGCAGTCCACGGGGCGGGGGGATGACAGATACGCAGTATTTT. The encoded protein is CASSPRGGGMTDTQYF.

The J gene is TRBJ1-4, the V gene TRBV15; possibly TRBD1 for D (6 bases). The CDR3 has 16 residues. Germline V gene lookup returns CDR1 LNHNV and CDR2 YYDKDF (reference sequence). The ends were cut back, 5 bases at V and 8 bases at J, with 21 bases in the middle. As DNA, the CDR3 is TGTGCCACCAGCGTAGGCAAGGGGGGGTTCGGGGAAAAACTGTTTTTT. This encodes CATSVGKGGFGEKLFF.

The genes are TRBV14 and TRBJ2-1; TRBD1 is a possible D gene (5 bases). CDR3 size: 15 residues. V was shortened by 3 bases and J by 8 bases, with 17 bases between the two germline ends. Germline CDR1 reads SGHDN; CDR2 reads FVKESK. The CDR3, as DNA: TGTGCCAGCAGCCAGGTCATGGGCAGGGTTTATGAGCAGTTCTTC. This gives the protein CASSQVMGRVYEQFF.

This chain uses TRBV11-2 with TRBJ1-2; a weak D match, TRBD1 (5 bases). Germline V CDR1 and CDR2: SGHAT, FQNNGV. The V end lost 0 bases, the J end lost 7 bases, and 6 bases lay between the germline ends. The CDR3 is made up of 12 amino acids. CDR3 amino acids: CASSLERGGYTF. The CDR3 coding sequence is TGTGCCAGCAGCTTAGAGAGGGGTGGCTACACCTTC.

The CDR3 DNA reads as TGTGCCAGCAGCTCCCATTACCAGGCTAGCGGGGGGGCCTACCACCAAGAGACCCAGTACTTC. The encoded protein is CASSSHYQASGGAYHQETQYF. V is TRBV7-8 and J is TRBJ2-5; TRBD2 matches 12 bases. This CDR3 contains 21 residues. Germline V gene lookup returns CDR1 SGHVS and CDR2 FQNEAQ. V trimming: 4 bases; J trimming: 0 bases; junction bases outside the gene matches: 18.

The rearrangement uses TRBV5-6 and TRBJ1-1, with 7 bases lining up with TRBD1. Trimming cost V 3 bases and J 0 bases; bases outside gene matches: 5. The CDR3 consists of 15 residues. The germline CDR1 and CDR2 sequences are SGHDT and YYEEEE. The CDR3 protein is CASSWGQTLNTEAFF. The DNA of the CDR3 is TGTGCCAGCAGCTGGGGACAGACCTTGAACACTGAAGCTTTCTTT.

The chain recombines TRBV14 with TRBJ1-1; D call uncertain. This CDR3 has 16 amino acids. Trimming stripped 0 bases from V and 0 bases from J, with 11 bases between. In germline, CDR1 is SGHDN, CDR2 FVKESK. The CDR3 spells CASSQEHGRLNTEAFF. The CDR3 DNA follows: TGTGCCAGCAGCCAAGAACATGGGCGGTTGAACACTGAAGCTTTCTTT.

J is TRBJ2-5 and V is TRBV6-5; D is uncertain. There are 14 residues in the CDR3. Germline V CDR1 and CDR2: MNHEY, SVGAGI. V gave up 5 bases and J gave up 4 bases, with 14 bases separating them. CDR3 sequence reads: CASSTGSKLETQYF. CDR3 nucleotides: TGTGCCAGCAGTACCGGGTCCAAATTAGAGACCCAGTACTTC.

The genes are TRBV29-1 and TRBJ2-7; D possibly matches TRBD1 or TRBD2 (5 bases each). Germline CDR1 SQVTM, CDR2 ANQGSEA. V was cut by 5 bases and J by 5 bases, with 13 bases left in between. The CDR3 totals 12 residues. The CDR3 bases are TGCAGCGTTCTGTTCGGGGCCAACGAGCAGTACTTC. Encoded protein: CSVLFGANEQYF.

This chain uses TRBV4-1 with TRBJ1-3; D not certain. V lost 8 bases, J lost 0 bases, and 8 bases lay in between. This CDR3 comprises 13 residues. Germline assignment: CDR1 MGHRA and CDR2 YSYEKL. CDR3 region: CASGTNSGNTIYF. The CDR3 coding sequence is TGCGCCAGCGGTACCAACTCTGGAAACACCATATATTTT.

The rearrangement links TRBV7-2 to TRBJ2-7, with a possible D match to TRBD2 (6 bases). V dropped 9 bases and J dropped 7 bases, with 22 bases sitting between them. There are 14 residues in the CDR3. Germline V gene sequence: CDR1 SGHTA, CDR2 FQGNSA. The CDR3 sequence is CARYRRAPGEEQYF. In DNA form, the CDR3 reads TGTGCCAGGTACCGCCGGGCCCCGGGGGAAGAGCAGTACTTC. The entire variable domain, with the rest obtained from reference TRBV7-2 and TRBJ2-7, is as follows: GAGVSQSPSNKVTEKGKDVELRCDPISGHTALYWYRQSLGQGLEFLIYFQGNSAPDKSGLPSDRFSAERTGGSVSTLTIQRTQQEDSAVYLCARYRRAPGEEQYFGPGTRLTVT.

This rearrangement joins TRBV20-1 to TRBJ1-2, with 7 positions matching TRBD1. Per germline, CDR1 DFQATT and CDR2 SNEGSKA (reference sequence). CDR3 size: 10 residues. With 6 bases clipped from V and 7 bases from J, the junction kept 2 bases outside the gene matches. CDR3 bases: TGCAGTGCAACAGGGGTTGGCTACACCTTC. This sequence encodes CSATGVGYTF.

V is TRBV25-1 and J is TRBJ1-2, with 8 bases fitting TRBD1. Germline values: CDR1 MGHDK, CDR2 SYGVNS. There are 11 residues in the CDR3. Trimming took 6 bases from V and 6 from J; bases not matched to a gene: 0. CDR3 loop: CASRTGDGYTF. The CDR3, as DNA: TGTGCCAGCAGGACAGGGGATGGCTACACCTTC.

V usage is TRBV7-2 and J usage is TRBJ2-7; 7 bases align to TRBD2. The CDR3 consists of 16 residues. Germline V CDR1 and CDR2: SGHTA, FQGNSA. V shed 4 bases and J 4 bases; nucleotides not matched to a gene: 13. The CDR3 region is CASSSDPWGGDYEQYF. The CDR3 coding sequence is TGTGCCAGCAGCTCCGACCCTTGGGGGGGGGATTACGAGCAGTACTTC.

V gene TRBV5-1 combines with J gene TRBJ2-7, with TRBD1 matching over 12 bases. This CDR3 contains 16 residues. Losses at the gene ends were 3 bases for V and 5 bases for J; bases not matched to a gene: 9. The germline CDR1 and CDR2 sequences are SGHRS and YFSETQ. Written as DNA, the CDR3 is TGCGCCAGCAGCTGGGGGGACAGGGGGCGCGTCCACGAGCAGTACTTC. Amino acids: CASSWGDRGRVHEQYF. The full variable domain, with the rest looked up from reference TRBV5-1 and TRBJ2-7, is KAGVTQTPRYLIKTRGQQVTLSCSPISGHRSVSWYQQTPGQGLQFLFEYFSETQRNKGNFPGRFSGRQFSNSRSEMNVSTLELGDSALYLCASSWGDRGRVHEQYFGPGTRLTVT.